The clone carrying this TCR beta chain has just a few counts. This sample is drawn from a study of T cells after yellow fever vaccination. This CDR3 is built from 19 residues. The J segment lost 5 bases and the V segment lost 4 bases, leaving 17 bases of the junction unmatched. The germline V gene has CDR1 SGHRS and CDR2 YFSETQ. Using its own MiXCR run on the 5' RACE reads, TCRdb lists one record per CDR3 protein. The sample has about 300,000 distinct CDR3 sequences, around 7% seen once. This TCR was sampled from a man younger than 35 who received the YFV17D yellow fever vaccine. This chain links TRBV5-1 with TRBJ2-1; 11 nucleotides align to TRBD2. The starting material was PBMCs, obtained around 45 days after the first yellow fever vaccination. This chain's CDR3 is CASSRQGLAVLMGDNEQFF. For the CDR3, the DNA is TGCGCCAGCAGCCGCCAGGGACTAGCGGTTCTCATGGGGGACAATGAGCAGTTCTTC.